The 10 T cell receptor beta chains in this list originate from one sample, sequenced in a study of T-cell reconstitution after alpha-beta-depleted transplantation in children. The library targeted TCRbeta and was prepared with unique molecular identifiers. TCRdb re-analysed the PCR reads in MiXCR, keeping a single row per CDR3 protein. This sample has 150,000 to 250,000 distinct CDR3 sequences, with approximately 14% found just once. Sequencing used PBMCs from the stem cell graft donor, obtained from the stem cell graft. The receptors originated from a human donor who donated a stem cell graft to a child with acute lymphoblastic leukemia.

This clonotype was counted at least ten times. The chain uses TRBV12-3 or TRBV12-4 and TRBJ2-3; D not resolved. CDR3 length equals 12 residues. V lost 2 bases to trimming and J lost 6 bases, with 6 bases between them. CDR3 sequence reads: CASSLSKDTQYF. In nucleotides, the CDR3 is TGTGCCAGCAGTTTATCTAAGGATACGCAGTATTTT.

Ten or more counts support this clonotype. The chain employs TRBV5-1 and TRBJ1-1, with 7 bases fitting TRBD1. Germline lookup yields CDR1 SGHRS and CDR2 YFSETQ. The trim removed 3 bases at V and 0 bases at J, leaving 5 bases unmatched. The CDR3 sequence is 15 residues long. CDR3 residues: CASSSQGPMNTEAFF. CDR3 bases: TGCGCCAGCAGCTCACAGGGGCCCATGAACACTGAAGCTTTCTTT.

Points on this clonotype: A much bigger clone sits one base away, suggesting this may be a read error. The V gene is TRBV7-9, the J gene TRBJ2-2; TRBD2 matches 7 bases. In germline, CDR1 is SEHNR, CDR2 FQNEAQ (reference sequence). With V trimmed by 7 bases and J by 6 bases, 8 bases remained unmatched. The CDR3 runs to 14 residues. The CDR3 sequence is CASTPASGAGELFF. The CDR3 coding sequence is TGTGCCAGCACCCCTGCGAGCGGGGCCGGGGAGCTGTTTTTT.

There are many counts of this clonotype. The V and J genes are TRBV12-3 or TRBV12-4 and TRBJ1-2; D not certain. Between the trimmed V and J ends, which lost 4 bases and 4 bases, there was a span of 10 bases. The CDR3 runs 13 residues. CDR3 sequence (DNA): TGTGCCAGCAGTTCAGCCGTCTTCTATGGCTACACCTTC. Amino acid sequence: CASSSAVFYGYTF.

This clonotype was seen many times. This sequence joins TRBV5-5 and TRBJ2-5; 13 positions agree with TRBD2. CDR3 length: 17 amino acids. CDR1 is SGHKS, CDR2 YYEKEE, per germline (reference sequence). J gave up 0 bases and V 4 bases, and 6 bases lay outside the gene matches. Here the CDR3 reads CASSRGTSGIYQETQYF. CDR3 nucleotides: TGTGCCAGCAGCCGGGGGACTAGCGGGATTTACCAAGAGACCCAGTACTTC.

V gene TRBV30 combines with J gene TRBJ1-1, with D perhaps matching TRBD1 (6 bases). Trimming left V 2 bases short and J 1 base short, with 17 bases between. This CDR3 has 16 amino acids. Germline V gene data show CDR1 as GTSNPN and CDR2 as SVGIG (reference sequence). The CDR3 DNA reads as TGTGCCTGGAGTTGGGGGCCAGCGGAGGGGAACACTGAAGCTTTCTTT. It translates to CAWSWGPAEGNTEAFF. The full variable domain, its missing parts supplied by reference TRBV30 and TRBJ1-1, is SQTIHQWPATLVQPVGSPLSLECTVEGTSNPNLYWYRQAAGRGLQLLFYSVGIGQISSEVPQNLSASRPQDRQFILSSKKLLLSDSGFYLCAWSWGPAEGNTEAFFGQGTRLTVV.

This clonotype has at least ten counts. V usage is TRBV18 and J usage is TRBJ2-1; 12 nucleotides line up with TRBD2. The CDR3 has 17 residues. In germline, CDR1 is KGHSH, CDR2 LQKENI. J was trimmed by 5 bases and V by 4 bases; bases with no gene match: 9. Here the CDR3 DNA reads TGTGCCAGCTCACGCCCCAACGGACTAGCGGGAAACAATGAGCAGTTCTTC. Amino acid sequence: CASSRPNGLAGNNEQFF.

This clonotype was observed at least ten times. This rearrangement joins TRBV20-1 to TRBJ2-1; TRBD2 matches at 10 bases. CDR3 length: 15 residues. V lost 3 bases to trimming and J lost 4 bases; unmatched junction nucleotides: 6. CDR1 is DFQATT, CDR2 SNEGSKA, per germline (reference sequence). This CDR3 reads CSASPGTSAYNEQFF. The CDR3 DNA reads TGCAGTGCTAGCCCCGGGACTAGCGCTTACAATGAGCAGTTCTTC.

This clonotype was observed at least ten times. V usage is TRBV29-1 and J usage is TRBJ2-4; possible D gene TRBD1, 6 bases. Germline CDR1 and CDR2: SQVTM and ANQGSEA. This CDR3 contains 13 residues. V was pared by 6 bases and J by 6 bases, with 15 bases between. CDR3 bases: TGCAGCGTACGTTACAGGGCATTAAACATTCAGTACTTC. Translation gives CSVRYRALNIQYF.

This clonotype showed up many times. This chain links TRBV5-1 with TRBJ2-7, with 9 bases identical to TRBD1. Germline trimming cut 4 bases from V and 5 bases from J; bases unmatched to any gene: 10. Germline loops: CDR1 SGHRS, CDR2 YFSETQ. This CDR3 is 15 amino acids long. CDR3 sequence: CASSDRDRAVDEQYF. The CDR3 DNA reads as TGCGCCAGCAGCGACCGGGACAGGGCGGTGGACGAGCAGTACTTC.